This T cell receptor beta chain comes out of a study of blood T cell repertoires in COVID-19. The CDR3 runs to 14 residues. Trimming took off 7 bases at V and 4 bases at J, with 13 bases between the two ends. Germline-derived CDR1 and CDR2 are LNHDA and SQIVND (reference sequence). Assay used: immunoSEQ multiplex PCR; TCRdb lists only in-frame clones, some missing. Among nearly 350,000 clones listed, over 70% were seen once. Sequenced input: peripheral blood. The source of this sequence is a man aged 25-45 years with active or convalescent COVID-19. The chain is built from TRBV19 and TRBJ1-4, with a tentative D call TRBD1 (5 bases). CDR3 amino acids: CASTPQDNNEKLFF. CDR3 coding DNA: TGTGCCAGTACACCACAGGACAATAATGAAAAACTGTTTTTT.